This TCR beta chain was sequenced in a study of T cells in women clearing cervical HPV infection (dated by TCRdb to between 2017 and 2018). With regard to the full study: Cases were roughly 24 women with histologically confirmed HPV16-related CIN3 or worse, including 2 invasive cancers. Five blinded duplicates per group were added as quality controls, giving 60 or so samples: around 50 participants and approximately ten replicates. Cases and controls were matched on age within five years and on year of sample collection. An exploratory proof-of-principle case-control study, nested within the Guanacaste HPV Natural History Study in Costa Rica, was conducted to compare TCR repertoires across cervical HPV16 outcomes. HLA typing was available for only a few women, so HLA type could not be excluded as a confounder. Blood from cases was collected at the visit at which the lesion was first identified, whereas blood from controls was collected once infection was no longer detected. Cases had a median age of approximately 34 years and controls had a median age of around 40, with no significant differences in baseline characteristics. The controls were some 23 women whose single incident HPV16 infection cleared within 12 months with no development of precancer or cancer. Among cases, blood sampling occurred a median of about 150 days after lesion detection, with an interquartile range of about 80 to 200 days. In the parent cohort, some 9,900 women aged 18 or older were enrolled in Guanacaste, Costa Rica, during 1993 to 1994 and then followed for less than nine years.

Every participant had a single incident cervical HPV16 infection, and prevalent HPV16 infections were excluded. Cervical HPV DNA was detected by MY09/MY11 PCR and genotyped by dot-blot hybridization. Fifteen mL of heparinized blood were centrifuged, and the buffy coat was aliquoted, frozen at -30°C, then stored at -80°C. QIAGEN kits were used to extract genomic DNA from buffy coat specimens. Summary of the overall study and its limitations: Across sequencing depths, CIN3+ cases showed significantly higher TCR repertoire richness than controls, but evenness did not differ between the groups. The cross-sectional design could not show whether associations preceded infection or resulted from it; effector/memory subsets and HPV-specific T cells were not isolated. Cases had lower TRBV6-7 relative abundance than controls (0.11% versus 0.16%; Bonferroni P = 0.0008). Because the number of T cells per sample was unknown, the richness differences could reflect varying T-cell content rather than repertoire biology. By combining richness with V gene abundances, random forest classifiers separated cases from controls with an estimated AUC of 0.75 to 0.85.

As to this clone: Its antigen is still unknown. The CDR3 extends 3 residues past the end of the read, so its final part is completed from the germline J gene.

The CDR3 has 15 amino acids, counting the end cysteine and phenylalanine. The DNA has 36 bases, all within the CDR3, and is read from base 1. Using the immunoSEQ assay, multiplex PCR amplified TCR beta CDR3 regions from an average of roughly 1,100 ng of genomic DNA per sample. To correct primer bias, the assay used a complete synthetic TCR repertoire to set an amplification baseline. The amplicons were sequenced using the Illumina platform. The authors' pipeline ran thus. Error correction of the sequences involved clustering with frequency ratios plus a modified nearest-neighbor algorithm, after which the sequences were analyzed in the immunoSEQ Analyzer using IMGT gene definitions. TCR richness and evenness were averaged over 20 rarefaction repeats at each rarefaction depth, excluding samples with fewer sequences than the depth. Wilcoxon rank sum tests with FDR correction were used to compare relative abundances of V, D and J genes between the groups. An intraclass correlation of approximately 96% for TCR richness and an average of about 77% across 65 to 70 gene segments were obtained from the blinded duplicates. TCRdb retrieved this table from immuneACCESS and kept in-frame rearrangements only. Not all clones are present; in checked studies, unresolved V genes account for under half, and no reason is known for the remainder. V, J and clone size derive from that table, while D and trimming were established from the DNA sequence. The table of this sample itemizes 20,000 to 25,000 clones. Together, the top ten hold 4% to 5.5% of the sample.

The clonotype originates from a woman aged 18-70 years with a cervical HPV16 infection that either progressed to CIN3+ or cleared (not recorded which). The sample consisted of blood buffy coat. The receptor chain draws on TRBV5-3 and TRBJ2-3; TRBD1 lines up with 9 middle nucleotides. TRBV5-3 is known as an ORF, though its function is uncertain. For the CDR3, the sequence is CARSEPGQGNQPQYF. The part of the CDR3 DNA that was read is TGTGCCAGAAGCGAACCGGGACAGGGAAATCAGCCG.